Sequencing of this T cell receptor beta chain was carried out in a study of T cell responses to AZD1222 COVID-19 vaccine. Profiling relied on immunoSEQ multiplex PCR, and the TCRdb table lists in-frame clones only, not all of them. The repertoire holds 110,000 to 150,000 clones, with about 90% as singletons. Germline V CDR1 and CDR2: SEHNR, FQNEAQ (reference sequence). The trim removed 4 bases at V and 10 bases at J, leaving 8 bases unmatched. The CDR3 runs 14 residues. Sequencing was performed on peripheral blood, taken on day 0 of AZD1222 vaccination. This TCR derives from an adult in good health. The chain carries TRBV7-9 and TRBJ2-1; TRBD1 matches at 9 bases. Here the CDR3 reads CASSSDRGRLEQFF. The CDR3 nucleotides read TGTGCCAGCAGCTCGGACAGGGGAAGATTGGAGCAGTTCTTC.